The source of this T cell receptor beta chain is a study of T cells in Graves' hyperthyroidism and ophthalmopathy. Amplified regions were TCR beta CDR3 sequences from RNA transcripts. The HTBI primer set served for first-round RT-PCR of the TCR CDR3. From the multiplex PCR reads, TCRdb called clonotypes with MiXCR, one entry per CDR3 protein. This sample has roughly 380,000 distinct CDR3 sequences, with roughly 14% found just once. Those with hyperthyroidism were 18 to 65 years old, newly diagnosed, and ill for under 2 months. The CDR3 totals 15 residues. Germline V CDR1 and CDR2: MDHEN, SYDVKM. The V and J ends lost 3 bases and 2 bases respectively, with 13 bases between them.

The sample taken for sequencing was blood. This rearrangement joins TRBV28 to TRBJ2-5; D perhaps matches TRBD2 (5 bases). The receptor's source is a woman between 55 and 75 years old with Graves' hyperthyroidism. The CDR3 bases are TGTGCCAGCAGTTTTTTACGAGGGCGGCAAGAGACCCAGTACTTC. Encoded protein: CASSFLRGRQETQYF.